The 11 T cell receptor beta chains below were found in one sample sequenced in a study of cytomegalovirus exposure and HLA in healthy donors. The primer mix had 60 Vbeta and 13 Jbeta primers. Sequenced by immunoSEQ multiplex PCR; TCRdb stores in-frame clones only, minus some. Of more than 100,000 clones in the sample, around 72% were seen once. The sample was PBMCs. Every receptor here comes from a woman between 18 and 30 years old in good health and CMV-seronegative.

The rearrangement uses TRBV10-3 and TRBJ2-5; D perhaps matches TRBD2 (5 bases). The closer fit of TRBJ2-7 to the DNA end suggests the J call may be wrong. The CDR3 is made up of 13 amino acids. From germline, CDR1 is ENHRY and CDR2 SYGVKD. DNA for the CDR3: TGTGCCATCAGAGAAGCGGCGAAGTACGAGCAGTACTTC. Its protein is CAIREAAKYEQYF.

V gene TRBV2 combines with J gene TRBJ1-2, with D maybe TRBD1 (6 bases). The CDR3 runs 14 residues. Deletions cut 4 bases from V and 7 bases from J, with 16 bases between. Germline V gene lookup returns CDR1 SNHLY and CDR2 FYNNEI. The CDR3 reads CASSVVGEGVGYTF. In nucleotides, the CDR3 is TGTGCCAGCAGTGTAGTAGGAGAGGGGGTTGGCTACACCTTC.

The chain combines TRBV27 with TRBJ2-4; 7 bases line up with TRBD1. The CDR3 contains 16 residues. CDR1 MNHEY and CDR2 SMNVEV come from the germline V gene (reference sequence). J was trimmed by 0 bases and V by 5 bases; bases with no gene match: 7. The CDR3 coding sequence is TGTGCCAGCAGTCCACGGACAGGAAAAGCCAAAAACATTCAGTACTTC. Amino acid sequence: CASSPRTGKAKNIQYF.

This chain links TRBV30 with TRBJ2-7, with TRBD2 identical over 9 bases. Germline V lookup: CDR1 GTSNPN, CDR2 SVGIG (reference sequence). The CDR3 contains 14 residues. Losses at the gene ends were 6 bases for V and 3 bases for J; bases not matched to a gene: 9. The CDR3 loop is CACYSGRASYEQYF. The DNA of the CDR3 is TGTGCCTGCTATAGCGGGAGAGCCAGCTACGAGCAGTACTTC.

J is TRBJ2-5 and V is TRBV10-3; a weak D match, TRBD2 (5 bases). The germline V gene encodes CDR1 ENHRY and CDR2 SYGVKD. The CDR3 totals 13 residues. V lost 5 bases, J lost 4 bases, and 11 bases lay in between. The CDR3 here is CAISPRDGETQYF. Here the CDR3 DNA reads TGTGCCATCAGTCCGAGGGATGGAGAGACCCAGTACTTC.

This clone was seen a handful of times. J is TRBJ1-5 and V is TRBV6-5; D gene unclear. Trimming cost V 6 bases and J 6 bases, with 12 bases left between them. This CDR3 comprises 13 residues. The V gene's germline CDR1 is MNHEY and CDR2 SVGAGI. CDR3 amino acids: CASSRDYGQPQHF. The CDR3 coding sequence is TGTGCCAGCAGCCGGGATTATGGTCAGCCCCAGCATTTT.

The chain joins TRBV7-9 to TRBJ2-1; 7 positions match TRBD2. The CDR3 covers 18 residues. The ends lost 1 base at V and 5 bases at J; junction bases unmatched: 14. Germline V CDR1 and CDR2: SEHNR, FQNEAQ (reference sequence). The CDR3 spells CASSLEEGGSRSHNEQFF. CDR3 DNA sequence: TGTGCCAGCAGCTTAGAAGAGGGAGGGTCTAGAAGCCACAATGAGCAGTTCTTC. Complete variable domain (other parts from reference TRBV7-9 and TRBJ2-1): DTGVSQNPRHKITKRGQNVTFRCDPISEHNRLYWYRQTLGQGPEFLTYFQNEAQLEKSRLLSDRFSAERPKGSFSTLEIQRTEQGDSAMYLCASSLEEGGSRSHNEQFFGPGTRLTVL.

V and J are TRBV5-8 and TRBJ2-5, with D tentatively TRBD1 (6 bases). Germline V gene sequence: CDR1 SGHTS, CDR2 YDEGEE. Trimming took 4 bases from V and 7 from J, leaving 17 bases between them. This CDR3 is built from 14 residues. The CDR3 DNA reads as TGTGCCAGCAGCCCAGAGGTGGGACACGGGACCCAGTACTTC. Amino acid sequence: CASSPEVGHGTQYF. Full variable domain (missing parts from reference TRBV5-8 and TRBJ2-5): EAGVTQSPTHLIKTRGQQATLRCSPISGHTSVYWYQQALGLGLQFLLWYDEGEERNRGNFPPRFSGRQFPNYSSELNVNALELEDSALYLCASSPEVGHGTQYFGPGTRLLVL.

The chain employs TRBV11-2 and TRBJ2-5; 9 nucleotides align to TRBD2. The CDR3 contains 16 residues. Germline assignment: CDR1 SGHAT and CDR2 FQNNGV. V trimming: 5 bases; J trimming: 5 bases; junction bases outside the gene matches: 12. The CDR3, as DNA: TGTGCCAGCAGCCCTCAACTAGCGGGTGGATGGGAGACCCAGTACTTC. It yields the protein CASSPQLAGGWETQYF.

This chain connects TRBV27 to TRBJ1-5; D not certain. The V end lost 10 bases, the J end lost 0 bases, and 13 bases lay between the germline ends. This CDR3 contains 14 residues. Germline-derived CDR1 and CDR2 are MNHEY and SMNVEV (reference sequence). CDR3 nucleotides: TGTGCCACCTCACCCGGGGTTAGCAATCAGCCCCAGCATTTT. Translation: CATSPGVSNQPQHF.

This clone was found once. V gene TRBV5-1 combines with J gene TRBJ2-1; the D is unclear. The CDR3 spans 13 residues. Germline assignment: CDR1 SGHRS and CDR2 YFSETQ. The V and J ends lost 5 bases and 6 bases respectively, with 12 bases between them. CDR3 in DNA: TGCGCCAGCAGGTCCGAGGCGACCAATGAGCAGTTCTTC. Its translation: CASRSEATNEQFF. The full variable domain, rest sourced from reference TRBV5-1 and TRBJ2-1, is KAGVTQTPRYLIKTRGQQVTLSCSPISGHRSVSWYQQTPGQGLQFLFEYFSETQRNKGNFPGRFSGRQFSNSRSEMNVSTLELGDSALYLCASRSEATNEQFFGPGTRLTVL.